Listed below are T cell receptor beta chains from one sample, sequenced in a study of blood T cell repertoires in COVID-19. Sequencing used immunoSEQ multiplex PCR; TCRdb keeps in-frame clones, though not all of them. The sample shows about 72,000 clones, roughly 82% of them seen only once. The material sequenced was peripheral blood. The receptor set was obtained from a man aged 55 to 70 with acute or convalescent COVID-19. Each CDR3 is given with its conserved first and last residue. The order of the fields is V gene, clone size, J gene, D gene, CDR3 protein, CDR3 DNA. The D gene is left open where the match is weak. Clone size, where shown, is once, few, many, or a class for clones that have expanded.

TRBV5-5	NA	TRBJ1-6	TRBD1	CASSSMGQGGIYNSPLHF	TGTGCCAGCAGCTCGATGGGACAGGGAGGGATATATAATTCACCCCTCCACTTT
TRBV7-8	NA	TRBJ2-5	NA	CASSKGRQETQYF	TGTGCCAGCAGCAAAGGGAGGCAAGAGACCCAGTACTTC
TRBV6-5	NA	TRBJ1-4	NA	CASQRGLNEKLFF	TGTGCCAGCCAGCGGGGGCTTAATGAAAAACTGTTTTTT
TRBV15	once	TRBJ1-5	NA	CATSRGQGYQPQHF	TGTGCCACCAGCAGAGGGCAGGGGTATCAGCCCCAGCATTTT
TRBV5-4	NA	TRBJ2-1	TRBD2	CASSLPGLAGSDEQFF	TGTGCCAGCAGCTTGCCGGGTCTAGCGGGGTCAGATGAGCAGTTCTTC
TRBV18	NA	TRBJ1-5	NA	CASSPLGGLGSNQPQHF	TGTGCCAGCTCACCATTGGGGGGATTAGGGAGCAATCAGCCCCAGCATTTT
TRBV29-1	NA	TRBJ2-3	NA	CSVRQVKDTQYF	TGCAGCGTGAGACAGGTAAAAGATACGCAGTATTTT
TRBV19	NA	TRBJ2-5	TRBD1	CASSAGQGLRETQYF	TGTGCCAGTAGTGCAGGACAGGGTCTACGAGAGACCCAGTACTTC
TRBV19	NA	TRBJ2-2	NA	CASSSFGFSNTGELFF	TGTGCCAGTAGTAGTTTCGGGTTTTCGAACACCGGGGAGCTGTTTTTT
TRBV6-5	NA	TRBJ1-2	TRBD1	CASSYSSGGHYGYTF	TGTGCCAGCAGTTACTCATCAGGGGGCCACTATGGCTACACCTTC
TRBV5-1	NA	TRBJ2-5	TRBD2	CASSLPDGGETQYF	TGCGCCAGCAGCTTGCCGGACGGGGGGGAGACCCAGTACTTC
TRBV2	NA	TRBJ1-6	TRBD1	CASRPRQGENSPLHF	TGTGCCAGCAGGCCCAGACAGGGCGAGAATTCACCCCTCCACTTT
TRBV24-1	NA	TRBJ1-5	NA	CATSDRRRSYSNQPQHF	TGTGCCACCAGTGATCGGCGGCGTTCCTATAGCAATCAGCCCCAGCATTTT
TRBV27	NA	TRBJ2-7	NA	CASSPIQGPYEQYF	TGTGCCAGCAGTCCCATTCAGGGTCCCTACGAGCAGTACTTC
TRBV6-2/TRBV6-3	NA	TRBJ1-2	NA	CASSEGDFTGYTF	TGTGCCAGCAGCGAAGGGGATTTCACTGGCTACACCTTC
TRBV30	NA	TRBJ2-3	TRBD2	CAWSVELAGRYSTDTQYF	TGTGCCTGGAGTGTGGAACTAGCGGGACGGTACAGCACAGATACGCAGTATTTT
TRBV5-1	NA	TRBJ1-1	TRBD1	CASSWTGMNTEAFF	TGCGCCAGCAGTTGGACAGGGATGAACACTGAAGCTTTCTTT
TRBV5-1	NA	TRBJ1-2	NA	CASSEQGAGGYTF	TGCGCCAGCAGCGAACAGGGAGCTGGTGGCTACACCTTC